The 23 T cell receptor beta chains presented below share a single source sample, sequenced in a study of T cell responses to AZD1222 COVID-19 vaccine (dated by TCRdb to the early 2020s). What the time point label conveys for this sample: baseline before first vaccination. The library came from the immunoSEQ multiplex PCR assay. TCRdb re-hosts the immuneACCESS table, in-frame sequences only. Its copies lack some clones; in the studies checked, an unresolved V gene accounts for under half of them, and the cause for the rest is not known. Here the sample has 110,000 to 150,000 clones; about 92% occur a single time. The ten top clones hold approximately 9% of the sample. The input for sequencing was peripheral blood, taken on day 0 of AZD1222 vaccination. Receptors were obtained from an adult in good health.

The chain joins TRBV19 to TRBJ2-1; D gene unclear. V was pared by 5 bases and J by 2 bases, with 10 bases between. The CDR3 runs to 14 residues. Germline loops: CDR1 LNHDA, CDR2 SQIVND (reference sequence). As DNA, the CDR3 is TGTGCCAGTAGTTTGGACCCTGCCTACAATGAGCAGTTCTTC. Its protein is CASSLDPAYNEQFF. Drawing the rest from reference TRBV19 and TRBJ2-1, the complete variable domain is DGGITQSPKYLFRKEGQNVTLSCEQNLNHDAMYWYRQDPGQGLRLIYYSQIVNDFQKGDIAEGYSVSREKKESFPLTVTSAQKNPTAFYLCASSLDPAYNEQFFGPGTRLTVL.

CDR3 protein: CASSESITSGNTIYF. The CDR3 bases are TGCGCCAGCAGTGAGTCGATCACTTCTGGAAACACCATATATTTT. This chain links TRBV10-2 with TRBJ1-3; D is undetermined. Germline lookup yields CDR1 WSHSY and CDR2 SAAADI. This CDR3 comprises 15 residues. V was clipped by 0 bases and J by 1 base, with 7 bases between them.

This chain connects TRBV9 to TRBJ2-2, with D possibly TRBD1 on 7 matching bases. The CDR3 length is 14 residues. CDR1 and CDR2 (germline): SGDLS, YYNGEE. V lost 6 bases and J 4 bases, leaving 13 bases between the germline ends. This CDR3 reads CASNRQGGTGELFF. CDR3 nucleotide sequence: TGTGCCAGCAACCGACAGGGAGGCACCGGGGAGCTGTTTTTT. The full variable domain, with the rest looked up from reference TRBV9 and TRBJ2-2, is DSGVTQTPKHLITATGQRVTLRCSPRSGDLSVYWYQQSLDQGLQFLIQYYNGEERAKGNILERFSAQQFPDLHSELNLSSLELGDSALYFCASNRQGGTGELFFGEGSRLTVL.

V usage is TRBV28 and J usage is TRBJ1-5; 7 bases agree with TRBD1. With V trimmed by 2 bases and J by 5 bases, 6 bases remained unmatched. In germline, CDR1 is MDHEN, CDR2 SYDVKM. The CDR3 length is 15 residues. This CDR3 is CASSLVGQADQPQHF. CDR3 DNA: TGTGCCAGCAGTTTAGTAGGACAGGCCGATCAGCCCCAGCATTTT.

The CDR3 sequence is CASSLVGRGERNEKLFF. CDR3 nucleotides: TGTGCCAGCAGCTTAGTGGGCAGGGGCGAAAGGAATGAAAAACTGTTTTTT. The chain combines TRBV7-2 with TRBJ1-4, with a weak D call TRBD1 (6 bases). The CDR3 is made up of 17 amino acids. V dropped 1 base and J dropped 5 bases, with 17 bases sitting between them. Germline assignment: CDR1 SGHTA and CDR2 FQGNSA.

This chain uses TRBV5-6 with TRBJ2-2; D is undetermined. There are 14 residues in the CDR3. Germline-derived CDR1 and CDR2 are SGHDT and YYEEEE. With 0 bases removed from V and 3 bases from J, the gap between germline ends came to 6 bases. CDR3 in amino acids: CASSLAAYTGELFF. The DNA for the CDR3 is TGTGCCAGCAGCTTGGCGGCGTACACCGGGGAGCTGTTTTTT.

The chain joins TRBV10-3 to TRBJ2-3; 11 positions agree with TRBD2. Losses at the gene ends were 10 bases for V and 2 bases for J; bases not matched to a gene: 8. The germline V gene has CDR1 ENHRY and CDR2 SYGVKD. The CDR3 spans 15 residues. CDR3 sequence (DNA): TGTGCCACCGGTGGGACTAGCGGAACCACAGATACGCAGTATTTT. It yields the protein CATGGTSGTTDTQYF.

The chain is built from TRBV7-2 and TRBJ1-2, with 10 bases matching TRBD1. The CDR3 loop spans 15 amino acids. J was trimmed by 3 bases and V by 5 bases; bases with no gene match: 6. Germline lookup yields CDR1 SGHTA and CDR2 FQGNSA. CDR3 loop: CASSKGQGLDYGYTF. The CDR3 DNA reads TGTGCCAGCAGCAAGGGACAGGGGCTAGACTATGGCTACACCTTC.

V and J are TRBV6-6 and TRBJ1-5, with D unclear. The germline V and J ends were trimmed by 6 bases and 5 bases, with 14 bases remaining between them. CDR3 length equals 14 residues. The germline CDR1 and CDR2 sequences are MNHNY and SVGAGI (reference sequence). The chain's CDR3 is CASSLSKWDQPQHF. The DNA of the CDR3 is TGTGCCAGCAGCCTGTCCAAGTGGGATCAGCCCCAGCATTTT.

The chain employs TRBV12-3 or TRBV12-4 and TRBJ2-1; D is possibly TRBD1 or TRBD2 (5 bases each). There are 13 residues in the CDR3. The V end was cut by 6 bases, the J end by 6 bases, with 12 bases between. The CDR3 nucleotides are TGTGCCAGCAGCCAAGCGAGGGGCAATGAGCAGTTCTTC. This translates into CASSQARGNEQFF.

This clone was counted once. A junction end diverges from the germline sequence, so it may reflect a read error. The chain joins TRBV20-1 to TRBJ2-7; D uncertain. CDR3 size: 11 residues. Germline CDR1 reads DFQATT; CDR2 reads SNEGSKA (reference sequence). The CDR3 DNA follows: TGCAGTGCTGGAGAGCTTTACGAGCAGTACTTC. Translated, it gives CSAGELYEQYF.

V gene TRBV4-1 combines with J gene TRBJ2-3, with 9 bases that match TRBD1. Germline V gives CDR1 MGHRA, CDR2 YSYEKL. V shed 0 bases and J 2 bases; nucleotides not matched to a gene: 6. The CDR3 is 17 residues long. The CDR3 DNA reads as TGCGCCAGCAGCCAAGACGCGACAGGGGGATACACAGATACGCAGTATTTT. Encoded protein: CASSQDATGGYTDTQYF.

CDR3 sequence reads: CASSRQGYNSPLHF. The CDR3 nucleotides are TGTGCCAGCTCCCGACAGGGCTATAATTCACCCCTCCACTTT. The chain couples TRBV6-5 to TRBJ1-6, with 7 positions matching TRBD1. Germline lookup yields CDR1 MNHEY and CDR2 SVGAGI. V shed 8 bases, J shed 3 bases, and the junction held 4 bases outside the gene matches. The CDR3 contains 14 residues.

This chain connects TRBV12-3 or TRBV12-4 to TRBJ2-5, with D possibly TRBD2 on 5 matching bases. The V end was cut by 3 bases, the J end by 7 bases, with 12 bases between. CDR3 length: 13 amino acids. Here the CDR3 reads CASSFAGWGTQYF. The CDR3 coding sequence is TGTGCCAGCAGTTTCGCGGGTTGGGGGACCCAGTACTTC.

The genes are TRBV14 and TRBJ2-5; tentative D call: TRBD2 (7 bases). The CDR3 is made up of 17 amino acids. The germline V gene encodes CDR1 SGHDN and CDR2 FVKESK. The V end was cut by 1 base, the J end by 5 bases, with 20 bases between. The CDR3 DNA is TGTGCCAGCAGCCAAGGCCGGGGGGCGCGGACGCGGGAGACCCAGTACTTC. It codes for CASSQGRGARTRETQYF.

This chain uses TRBV7-9 with TRBJ2-2; 9 bases align to TRBD2. Germline loops: CDR1 SEHNR, CDR2 FQNEAQ (reference sequence). The V gene end was trimmed by 8 bases and the J gene end by 5 bases; junction bases not matched to a gene: 12. The CDR3 consists of 16 residues. CDR3 residues: CASERRGGLGTGELFF. The CDR3 nucleotides are TGTGCCAGCGAAAGGCGGGGGGGCCTTGGAACCGGGGAGCTGTTTTTT.

This clone was counted once. The J gene is TRBJ2-3, the V gene TRBV9, with a weak D call TRBD2 (6 bases). Germline V CDR1 and CDR2: SGDLS, YYNGEE. This CDR3 is built from 15 residues. Deletions cut 0 bases from V and 1 base from J, with 9 bases between. CDR3: CASSVAPGGTDTQYF. The CDR3 nucleotides read TGTGCCAGCAGCGTAGCGCCGGGAGGCACAGATACGCAGTATTTT.

V gene TRBV6-5 combines with J gene TRBJ2-7; D not certain. The germline V gene encodes CDR1 MNHEY and CDR2 SVGAGI. V was cut by 6 bases and J by 3 bases, with 6 bases left in between. The CDR3 contains 11 residues. This chain's CDR3 is CASRLFYEQYF. The CDR3 nucleotides are TGTGCCAGCAGGCTGTTCTACGAGCAGTACTTC.

This chain uses TRBV18 with TRBJ1-2; D remains unclear. Trimming left V 0 bases short and J 4 bases short, with 12 bases between. The CDR3 contains 15 residues. Germline CDR1 KGHSH, CDR2 LQKENI. The CDR3 sequence is CASSPPPSLLYGYTF. DNA of the CDR3: TGTGCCAGCTCACCACCGCCGTCCCTTCTCTATGGCTACACCTTC.

The chain employs TRBV6-5 and TRBJ1-1; 8 nucleotides agree with TRBD1. V was pared by 4 bases and J by 10 bases, with 8 bases of the junction left unmatched. The CDR3 extends over 13 amino acids. Per the germline V gene, CDR1 is MNHEY and CDR2 is SVGAGI. CDR3 sequence reads: CASSLGGDRRAFF. The DNA for the CDR3 is TGTGCCAGCAGTTTGGGGGGGGACAGGAGAGCTTTCTTT.

The chain combines TRBV5-1 with TRBJ2-7, with TRBD1 identical over 7 bases. This CDR3 is 15 amino acids long. Germline V lookup: CDR1 SGHRS, CDR2 YFSETQ. V was clipped by 0 bases and J by 3 bases; unmatched bases: 6. The CDR3 DNA reads as TGCGCCAGCAGCTTGGTCGGACAGGACGGCTACGAGCAGTACTTC. This gives the protein CASSLVGQDGYEQYF.

The CDR3 is CASSLSGAGIGSYNEQFF. Written as DNA, the CDR3 is TGCGCCAGCAGCCTGTCAGGGGCCGGTATCGGGTCCTACAATGAGCAGTTCTTC. The chain uses TRBV5-1 and TRBJ2-1; TRBD1 is a possible D gene (6 bases). Trimming shortened V by 4 bases and J by 1 base, and 21 bases separated the two germline ends. This CDR3 is built from 18 residues. Germline CDR1 reads SGHRS; CDR2 reads YFSETQ.

The V gene is TRBV2, the J gene TRBJ1-5; TRBD1 matches at 7 bases. The ends lost 6 bases at V and 2 bases at J; junction bases unmatched: 4. The CDR3 runs 14 residues. From germline, CDR1 is SNHLY and CDR2 FYNNEI. The DNA of the CDR3 is TGTGCCAGCAGCGTAGGACAGGGCAATCAGCCCCAGCATTTT. Encoded protein: CASSVGQGNQPQHF. The entire variable domain, with the rest obtained from reference TRBV2 and TRBJ1-5, is as follows: EPEVTQTPSHQVTQMGQEVILRCVPISNHLYFYWYRQILGQKVEFLVSFYNNEISEKSEIFDDQFSVERPDGSNFTLKIRSTKLEDSAMYFCASSVGQGNQPQHFGDGTRLSIL.